Below, 24 T cell receptor beta chains from the same sample are listed, as sequenced in a study of T cell clusters in autoimmune cytopenias. About 37,500 genome equivalents of blood DNA were amplified for TRB. TRB was amplified by touch-down multiplex PCR, primer pools A and B combined. No DNA is given; TCRdb re-called the multiplex PCR reads and lists each CDR3 protein once. The listing records a few thousand distinct CDR3 sequences. Sequenced: peripheral blood. The receptor set was obtained from a human donor with an autoimmune cytopenia or autoimmune hepatitis (not recorded which).

The V and J genes are TRBV7-2 and TRBJ2-3; TCRdb reports TRBD2, a call that lacks DNA to check it against. The V gene's germline CDR1 is SGHTA and CDR2 FQGNSA. CDR3 length equals 18 residues. CDR3 in amino acids: CASSLVPGLAGLTDTQYF.

This clonotype is medium-sized (0.01 to 0.1%) by frequency. The chain recombines TRBV29-1 with TRBJ1-2; absent DNA, TCRdb's TRBD1 call cannot be checked. There are 14 residues in the CDR3. The germline CDR1 and CDR2 sequences are SQVTM and ANQGSEA. The CDR3 sequence: CSTREGQGFGGYTF.

This sequence joins TRBV27 and TRBJ1-2; as DNA is missing, the TRBD1 call by TCRdb cannot be tested. The germline V gene has CDR1 MNHEY and CDR2 SMNVEV (reference sequence). The CDR3 has 13 residues. This CDR3 is CASSLPTGWGYTF.

The chain couples TRBV6-5 to TRBJ1-3; there is no DNA to check the TCRdb D call of TRBD1. CDR3 length equals 15 residues. CDR1 is MNHEY and CDR2 is SVGAGI in the germline V gene. CDR3 loop: CASTTVGTGGNTIYF.

The rearrangement joins TRBV6-1 to TRBJ2-7; TCRdb names TRBD1, which stays unverified in the absence of DNA. Per the germline V gene, CDR1 is MNHNS and CDR2 is SASEGT. The CDR3 runs to 13 residues. CDR3 region: CASSTGWEYEQYF.

This clonotype counts as medium-sized (0.01 to 0.1%) by frequency. CDR3 sequence reads: CATSTLNTGELFF. This chain connects TRBV15 to TRBJ2-2. Per germline, CDR1 LNHNV and CDR2 YYDKDF (reference sequence). CDR3 length: 13 residues.

This rearrangement joins TRBV10-3 to TRBJ2-1; TCRdb gives TRBD1 as the D gene, but with no DNA this cannot be confirmed. The CDR3 covers 14 residues. The V gene's germline CDR1 is ENHRY and CDR2 SYGVKD. Here the CDR3 reads CAISEGGGGNEQFF.

The CDR3 here is CASSIDFSGVYEQYF. The chain couples TRBV19 to TRBJ2-7. The CDR3 has 15 residues. Germline CDR1 and CDR2: LNHDA and SQIVND (reference sequence). Using reference TRBV19 and TRBJ2-7 for the parts outside the CDR3, the full variable domain is DGGITQSPKYLFRKEGQNVTLSCEQNLNHDAMYWYRQDPGQGLRLIYYSQIVNDFQKGDIAEGYSVSREKKESFPLTVTSAQKNPTAFYLCASSIDFSGVYEQYFGPGTRLTVT.

This clonotype counts as large by frequency. The CDR3 here is CSVFGSQETQYF. The V and J genes are TRBV29-1 and TRBJ2-5. Germline-derived CDR1 and CDR2 are SQVTM and ANQGSEA. The CDR3 runs to 12 residues.

By frequency, this clonotype registers large. The chain recombines TRBV11-1 with TRBJ2-1; TCRdb designates TRBD1, a call that cannot be tested without DNA. Germline V lookup: CDR1 SGHAT, CDR2 FQDESV (reference sequence). The CDR3 is 14 amino acids. The CDR3 loop is CASTDTGAYNEQFF.

The chain has TRBV5-3 and TRBJ2-7; TCRdb's assignment of TRBD1 cannot be checked, as there is no DNA. TRBV5-3 carries the ORF label, with uncertain function. The CDR3 spans 15 residues. This CDR3 reads CARSSGQGRYHEQYF.

This clonotype is medium-sized by frequency. The chain links TRBV5-4 to TRBJ2-7; no DNA is available, so the TRBD1 call from TCRdb remains unchecked. Per germline, CDR1 SGHNT and CDR2 YYREEE (reference sequence). The CDR3 loop spans 14 amino acids. CDR3: CASSPDRGSYEQYF.

Frequency places this clonotype as medium-sized. V gene TRBV6-5 combines with J gene TRBJ1-5; TCRdb lists TRBD1, though no DNA is available to test this call. This CDR3 spans 15 amino acids. CDR1 and CDR2 (germline): MNHEY, SVGAGI. CDR3 in amino acids: CASRKYGTINQPQHF.

The J gene is TRBJ2-3, the V gene TRBV5-4. Looked up from germline, CDR1 is SGHNT and CDR2 is YYREEE (reference sequence). The CDR3 spans 14 residues. The CDR3 sequence: CASSSGSRTDTQYF.

J is TRBJ2-5 and V is TRBV18; TCRdb outputs TRBD1, but without DNA this stays unchecked. The CDR3 runs 17 residues. Per germline, CDR1 KGHSH and CDR2 LQKENI. The CDR3 spells CASSPPKAPGPQETQYF.

The V call is TRBV20-1, the J call TRBJ2-4; TCRdb designates TRBD2, a call that cannot be tested without DNA. Germline CDR1 DFQATT, CDR2 SNEGSKA (reference sequence). The CDR3 has 16 amino acids. CDR3 amino acids: CSILAGVGVAKNIQYF.

By frequency, this clonotype is medium-sized. This chain links TRBV12-3 or TRBV12-4 with TRBJ2-2; absent DNA, TCRdb's TRBD1 call cannot be checked. The CDR3 totals 14 residues. CDR3 region: CASSETGGTGELFF.

The J gene is TRBJ1-5, the V gene TRBV12-3 or TRBV12-4; TCRdb picks TRBD1, but there is no DNA to check that call. The CDR3 runs 14 residues. The chain's CDR3 is CASTGTDSNQPQHF.

The chain employs TRBV5-5 and TRBJ2-2. The CDR3 totals 15 residues. Germline values: CDR1 SGHKS, CDR2 YYEKEE (reference sequence). CDR3 loop: CASSLEGLPGGELFF.

The J gene is TRBJ2-1, the V gene TRBV7-9; TCRdb designates TRBD2, a call that cannot be tested without DNA. Germline V gene data show CDR1 as SEHNR and CDR2 as FQNEAQ (reference sequence). The CDR3 runs 11 residues. This CDR3 is CASSPGTSPFF.

This chain links TRBV15 with TRBJ2-1. This CDR3 has 17 residues. The V gene's germline CDR1 is LNHNV and CDR2 YYDKDF (reference sequence). The CDR3 loop reads CATSREYRASAYNEQFF.

The V gene is TRBV6-2 or TRBV6-3, the J gene TRBJ1-2. CDR3 size: 12 residues. Germline assignment: CDR1 MNHEY and CDR2 SVGEGT. This chain's CDR3 is CASSMGSYVYTF.

This clonotype is medium-sized by frequency. The CDR3 spells CASTPGTRETQYF. The rearrangement uses TRBV19 and TRBJ2-5; the D gene TCRdb calls, TRBD2, cannot be checked with no DNA. The CDR3 extends over 13 amino acids. Germline V gene data show CDR1 as LNHDA and CDR2 as SQIVND (reference sequence).

Judged by frequency, this clonotype is large. The gene calls are TRBV19 and TRBJ2-6; with no DNA, the TCRdb D assignment of TRBD2 cannot be verified. Germline CDR1 LNHDA, CDR2 SQIVND (reference sequence). This CDR3 contains 17 residues. This CDR3 reads CASSSRAGGSGANVLTF. Looking up the rest from reference TRBV19 and TRBJ2-6 gives the full variable domain: DGGITQSPKYLFRKEGQNVTLSCEQNLNHDAMYWYRQDPGQGLRLIYYSQIVNDFQKGDIAEGYSVSREKKESFPLTVTSAQKNPTAFYLCASSSRAGGSGANVLTFGAGSRLTVL.